This TCR beta chain was documented in a study of Ad26.COV2.S vaccination and SARS-CoV-2 variants. Overall study: Ad26.COV2.S, an intramuscular injection, was given once or twice 56 days apart.

Repertoires were generated with immunoSEQ multiplex PCR, while TCRdb's copy carries only in-frame clones and drops some. The sample has hundreds of thousands of clones, around nine tenths seen once; the top ten hold roughly 10%. Study-level points and caveats: Once vaccination had occurred, spike-specific CD8+ and CD4+ T cell responses reportedly showed substantial breadth. People who got the vaccine had more spike-specific TCR breadth than people who got placebo.

Turning to this clone: Its antigen remains unknown.

The treatment: roughly 18 received Ad26.COV2.S at low or high dose, single or two shots; about 5 received placebo; per-sample allocation not given. Sampling took place 63 days after the first vaccine or placebo injection. The starting material was peripheral blood, obtained in a trial of Ad26.COV2.S vaccine versus placebo. This clonotype was sampled from a person between 18 and 65 years old who received the Ad26.COV2.S COVID-19 vaccine or a placebo.

DNA of the CDR3: TGTGCCAGCAGTGGCTCGGACAGGGGGGACACTGAAGCTTTCTTT. It codes for CASSGSDRGDTEAFF. This rearrangement joins TRBV28 to TRBJ1-1; TRBD1 matches at 10 bases. The V segment lost 5 bases and the J segment 3 bases; nucleotides outside the gene matches: 6. CDR3 length: 15 amino acids. The V gene's germline CDR1 is MDHEN and CDR2 SYDVKM.